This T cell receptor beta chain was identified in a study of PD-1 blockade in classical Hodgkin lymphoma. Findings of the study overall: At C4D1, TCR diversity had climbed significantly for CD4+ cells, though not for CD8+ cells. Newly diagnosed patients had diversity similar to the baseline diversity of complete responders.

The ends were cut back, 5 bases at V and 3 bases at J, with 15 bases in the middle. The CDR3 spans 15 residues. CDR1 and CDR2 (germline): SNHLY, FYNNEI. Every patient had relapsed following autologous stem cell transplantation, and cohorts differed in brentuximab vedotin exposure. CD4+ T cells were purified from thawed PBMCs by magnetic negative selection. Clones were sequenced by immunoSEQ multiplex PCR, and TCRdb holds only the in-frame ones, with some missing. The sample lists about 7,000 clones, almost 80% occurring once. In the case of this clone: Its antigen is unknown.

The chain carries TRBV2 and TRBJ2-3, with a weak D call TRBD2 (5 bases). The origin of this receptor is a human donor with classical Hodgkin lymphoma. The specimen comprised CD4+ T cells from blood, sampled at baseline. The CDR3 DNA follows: TGTGCCAGCAGTCTTGAAAGCGGAGATACAGATACGCAGTATTTT. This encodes CASSLESGDTDTQYF. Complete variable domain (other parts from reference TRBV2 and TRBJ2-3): EPEVTQTPSHQVTQMGQEVILRCVPISNHLYFYWYRQILGQKVEFLVSFYNNEISEKSEIFDDQFSVERPDGSNFTLKIRSTKLEDSAMYFCASSLESGDTDTQYFGPGTRLTVL.